This entry concerns a single T cell receptor (beta chain). Its specificity is unknown. It was with a sample-barcoded 5' primer and a J-beta primer mix that a second PCR of roughly 7 to 11 cycles was run. TCRdb redid the calling of the 5' RACE reads with MiXCR, one entry per CDR3 protein. The sample lists 1.5 million to 2 million distinct CDR3 sequences; roughly 49% were seen once. Germline V gene sequence: CDR1 SGHDN, CDR2 FVKESK. CDR3 length: 16 amino acids. The V end lost 0 bases, the J end lost 0 bases, and 6 bases lay between the germline ends. The sample belongs to a study of blood T cells in healthy people across ages. General study points: Observed TCR beta diversity per million T cells went down as age went up. This fall followed a roughly linear course with age.

Caucasian individuals from Russia who were healthy and aged about 6 to 95 acted as donors. The chain employs TRBV14 and TRBJ2-6; D gene uncertain. The sequence came from a woman in her 40s in good health. Sequencing was carried out using blood. CDR3 in amino acids: CASSQDFLSGANVLTF. The CDR3 region has the DNA TGTGCCAGCAGCCAAGATTTTCTCTCTGGGGCCAACGTCCTGACTTTC. Looking up the rest from reference TRBV14 and TRBJ2-6 gives the full variable domain: EAGVTQFPSHSVIEKGQTVTLRCDPISGHDNLYWYRRVMGKEIKFLLHFVKESKQDESGMPNNRFLAERTGGTYSTLKVQPAELEDSGVYFCASSQDFLSGANVLTFGAGSRLTVL.